The 20 T cell receptor beta chains below all came from one sample that was sequenced in a study of cytomegalovirus exposure and HLA in healthy donors. Some clones are missing from TCRdb's copy, which holds only in-frame ones; the method was immunoSEQ multiplex PCR. Of some 130,000 clones in the sample, about 80% are singletons; the top ten hold approximately 30%. Input material: PBMCs. Every receptor here comes from a man aged 30 to 45 in good health and CMV-seropositive.

The chain is built from TRBV6-1 and TRBJ2-5; D is unresolved. The CDR3 is 13 residues long. Looked up from germline, CDR1 is MNHNS and CDR2 is SASEGT. With 5 bases removed from V and 2 bases from J, the gap between germline ends came to 9 bases. The chain's CDR3 is CASSSEVQETQYF. As DNA, the CDR3 is TGTGCCAGCAGTTCCGAGGTTCAAGAGACCCAGTACTTC.

This clone was recorded once. The chain recombines TRBV6-6 with TRBJ2-1, with D tentatively TRBD2 (5 bases). The CDR3 extends over 13 amino acids. The V gene lost 7 bases and the J gene lost 16 bases, with 23 bases spanning the gap. Germline V gene sequence: CDR1 MNHNY, CDR2 SVGAGI (reference sequence). The CDR3 sequence: CASINERASRPFF. CDR3 in DNA: TGTGCCAGCATCAACGAGAGGGCTAGCCGCCCATTCTTC.

The chain links TRBV11-3 to TRBJ2-2, with 7 bases that match TRBD2. CDR3 size: 15 residues. V lost 2 bases to trimming and J lost 6 bases; unmatched junction nucleotides: 6. Germline V lookup: CDR1 SGHNT, CDR2 YENEEA. The CDR3 region is CASSLTRGGAGELFF. The CDR3 DNA is TGTGCCAGCAGCTTAACCCGTGGGGGGGCCGGGGAGCTGTTTTTT.

This clone was seen a few times. V is TRBV7-8 and J is TRBJ2-2; D is possibly TRBD2 (6 bases). CDR3 length: 16 residues. CDR1 is SGHVS, CDR2 FQNEAQ, per germline. Trimming shortened V by 6 bases and J by 0 bases, and 14 bases separated the two germline ends. DNA for the CDR3: TGTGCCAGCAGTACCGGGACTGGCCCGAACACCGGGGAGCTGTTTTTT. Encoded protein: CASSTGTGPNTGELFF.

The chain carries TRBV5-1 and TRBJ2-7; no definite D call. CDR3 length: 14 residues. V was cut by 0 bases and J by 3 bases, with 10 bases left in between. Germline V gene sequence: CDR1 SGHRS, CDR2 YFSETQ. The CDR3 nucleotides are TGCGCCAGCAGCTTGGGACATGCTGACTACGAGCAGTACTTC. It is translated as CASSLGHADYEQYF.

V and J are TRBV18 and TRBJ1-2; possibly TRBD1 for D (5 bases). The V end was cut by 3 bases, the J end by 3 bases, with 11 bases between. Germline CDR1 KGHSH, CDR2 LQKENI. The CDR3 spans 14 residues. CDR3 coding DNA: TGTGCCAGCTCACCCAGTGAACAGGACTATGGCTACACCTTC. Its translation is CASSPSEQDYGYTF.

The rearrangement links TRBV5-4 to TRBJ1-2; a weak D match, TRBD1 (6 bases). V gave up 4 bases and J gave up 4 bases, with 17 bases separating them. Germline CDR1 reads SGHNT; CDR2 reads YYREEE (reference sequence). This CDR3 comprises 15 residues. The CDR3 DNA reads TGTGCCAGCAGCCCCGCCCCAGGGGCTGTCTATGGCTACACCTTC. Translation: CASSPAPGAVYGYTF.

This clone was observed a single time. The V and J genes are TRBV14 and TRBJ2-1; a possible D gene is TRBD1 (6 bases). Germline V gives CDR1 SGHDN, CDR2 FVKESK. This CDR3 is built from 14 residues. V was pared by 3 bases and J by 4 bases, with 10 bases between. The CDR3 DNA is TGTGCCAGCAGCCACGCAGGGGTTTACAATGAGCAGTTCTTC. Its protein product is CASSHAGVYNEQFF.

The chain combines TRBV28 with TRBJ1-4; TRBD1 might be the D (5 bases). CDR1 and CDR2 from the germline V gene are MDHEN and SYDVKM. Trimming stripped 3 bases from V and 12 bases from J, with 23 bases between. The CDR3 is made up of 16 amino acids. The CDR3 protein is CASSFQGRQGLAELFF. CDR3 sequence (DNA): TGTGCCAGCAGTTTCCAAGGTCGGCAGGGTCTCGCAGAACTGTTTTTT. The full variable domain, in which reference TRBV28 and TRBJ1-4 provide the parts outside the CDR3, is DVKVTQSSRYLVKRTGEKVFLECVQDMDHENMFWYRQDPGLGLRLIYFSYDVKMKEKGDIPEGYSVSREKKERFSLILESASTNQTSMYLCASSFQGRQGLAELFFGSGTQLSVL.

This chain joins TRBV10-1 and TRBJ2-4, with 8 nucleotides matching TRBD2. The CDR3 consists of 14 residues. V lost 5 bases to trimming and J lost 1 base; unmatched junction nucleotides: 1. Germline assignment: CDR1 WNHNN and CDR2 SYGVQD (reference sequence). CDR3 loop: CASSPGGAKNIQYF. CDR3 in DNA: TGCGCCAGCAGTCCGGGGGGGGCCAAAAACATTCAGTACTTC.

The chain uses TRBV27 and TRBJ1-6; 11 bases align to TRBD1. The length of the CDR3 is 14 residues. Per germline, CDR1 MNHEY and CDR2 SMNVEV (reference sequence). V lost 6 bases to trimming and J lost 10 bases; unmatched junction nucleotides: 5. Here the CDR3 DNA reads TGTGCCAGCAGAGGACAGGGGGCCGAATCACCCCTCCACTTT. Its protein is CASRGQGAESPLHF.

The gene calls are TRBV4-1 and TRBJ2-7; 9 nucleotides align to TRBD1. Germline CDR1 and CDR2: MGHRA and YSYEKL. This CDR3 region has 14 residues. Losses at the gene ends were 4 bases for V and 6 bases for J; bases not matched to a gene: 7. DNA for the CDR3: TGCGCCAGCAGCCGTAGGGACAGGGACGGCGAGCAGTACTTC. Translating it yields CASSRRDRDGEQYF.

The J gene is TRBJ2-3, the V gene TRBV13; 7 bases map to TRBD2. V was pared by 2 bases and J by 4 bases, with 9 bases of the junction left unmatched. This CDR3 comprises 16 residues. Germline V gene sequence: CDR1 PRHDT, CDR2 FYEKMQ (reference sequence). The CDR3 region is CASSLSVGLAADTQYF. The CDR3 coding sequence is TGTGCCAGCAGCTTATCGGTAGGGCTAGCGGCAGATACGCAGTATTTT.

V and J are TRBV4-2 and TRBJ2-3; D gene unclear. The V end was cut by 4 bases, the J end by 5 bases, with 13 bases between. The germline gives CDR1 LGHNA, CDR2 YNFKEQ. The CDR3 loop spans 14 amino acids. For the CDR3, the DNA is TGTGCCAGCAGCCCTAACCCAAGCCAAGATACGCAGTATTTT. As protein: CASSPNPSQDTQYF.

The chain recombines TRBV4-2 with TRBJ2-5; D perhaps matches TRBD2 (6 bases). Trimming pared 6 bases from V and 4 bases from J, leaving 15 bases between. This CDR3 has 14 amino acids. The V gene's germline CDR1 is LGHNA and CDR2 YNFKEQ. DNA for the CDR3: TGTGCCAGCAGACCAGAGCCCGGGGGAGAGACCCAGTACTTC. Protein product: CASRPEPGGETQYF.

The chain uses TRBV27 and TRBJ2-7; the D gene is possibly TRBD1 (5 bases). This CDR3 is 19 amino acids long. Germline V gives CDR1 MNHEY, CDR2 SMNVEV (reference sequence). Trimming cost V 6 bases and J 2 bases, with 29 bases left between them. The CDR3 DNA follows: TGTGCCAGCAGCCGAGCGACAGCTCCCACCCTCAAGGGGACCTACGAGCAGTACTTC. It codes for CASSRATAPTLKGTYEQYF.

V and J are TRBV18 and TRBJ1-4, with TRBD1 identical over 7 bases. This CDR3 contains 17 residues. The V gene's germline CDR1 is KGHSH and CDR2 LQKENI. Losses at the gene ends were 1 base for V and 4 bases for J; bases not matched to a gene: 9. The CDR3: CASSPRAPGQYNEKLFF. The CDR3 coding sequence is TGTGCCAGCTCACCACGGGCACCGGGACAGTATAATGAAAAACTGTTTTTT.

The chain has TRBV30 and TRBJ2-2, with 11 bases aligning to TRBD2. The CDR3 extends over 16 amino acids. Germline-derived CDR1 and CDR2 are GTSNPN and SVGIG (reference sequence). V gave up 7 bases and J gave up 2 bases; unmatched junction bases: 9. The CDR3 DNA reads TGTGCCTACTCTTCCGGACTAGCGGGTAACACCGGGGAGCTGTTTTTT. Translating it yields CAYSSGLAGNTGELFF.

The V call is TRBV5-1, the J call TRBJ2-5; 8 bases line up with TRBD1. CDR3 length: 13 amino acids. V lost 4 bases and J lost 4; bases outside the gene matches: 3. Germline V gene sequence: CDR1 SGHRS, CDR2 YFSETQ. CDR3 loop: CASSLTGVETQYF. CDR3 DNA sequence: TGCGCCAGCAGCCTGACAGGGGTAGAGACCCAGTACTTC.

The chain employs TRBV6-1 and TRBJ1-2, with 7 bases matching TRBD1. Germline V gene data show CDR1 as MNHNS and CDR2 as SASEGT. The V and J ends lost 4 bases and 3 bases, in that order; junction bases with no gene match: 8. There are 15 residues in the CDR3. The DNA for the CDR3 is TGTGCCAGCAGTGGGTTGGACAGGACCTACTATGGCTACACCTTC. It is translated as CASSGLDRTYYGYTF.